This T cell receptor (beta chain) emerged from a study of T cells in women clearing cervical HPV infection. For this clone: Read sequence stops 3 residues before the CDR3 end, and the germline J gene provides the missing end.

The V gene end was trimmed by 6 bases and the J gene end by 0 bases; junction bases not matched to a gene: 2. There are 15 residues in the CDR3. Only in-frame clones appear in the TCRdb table, and some are missing; sequencing was by immunoSEQ multiplex PCR. Its table lists about 28,000 clones. Sequencing was done on a sample of blood buffy coat. The chain has TRBV12-3 or TRBV12-4 and TRBJ2-3, with 11 bases identical to TRBD2. This TCR was sampled from a woman aged 18-70 years with a cervical HPV16 infection that either progressed to CIN3+ or cleared (not recorded which). Incomplete CDR3 DNA: TGTGCCAGCAGCTGGACTAGCGGGAGCACAGATACG. It codes for CASSWTSGSTDT. The whole CDR3 sequence is CASSWTSGSTDTQYF.